These T cell receptor beta chains were read from a single sample in a study of T cell responses to AZD1222 COVID-19 vaccine. Method: immunoSEQ multiplex PCR; TCRdb's copy keeps in-frame clones and lacks some. The sample holds some 100,000 clones, about 90% seen once. This specimen was peripheral blood, taken 28 days after the second AZD1222 dose. The origin of the receptors is an adult who received the AZD1222 COVID-19 vaccine. Each CDR3 is given with its conserved first and last residue. D genes are given only for firm matches. Size tells how often a clone was seen (once, few, many) or the class of an expanded clone, and some rows leave it out.

V	size	J	D	length	CDR3	DNA
TRBV6-5	NA	TRBJ2-3	NA	14	CASRPEYSTDTQYF	TGTGCCAGCAGGCCGGAATATAGCACAGATACGCAGTATTTT
TRBV16	many	TRBJ2-3	NA	14	CASSLRLSTDTQYF	TGTGCCAGCAGCCTACGACTGAGCACAGATACGCAGTATTTT
TRBV11-3	NA	TRBJ1-6	NA	16	CASSESWGGYNSPLHF	TGTGCCAGCAGCGAGAGTTGGGGCGGCTATAATTCACCCCTCCACTTT
TRBV7-2	few	TRBJ2-7	NA	15	CASSLDSTSFYEQYF	TGTGCCAGCAGCCTTGATAGCACATCCTTCTACGAGCAGTACTTC
TRBV28	NA	TRBJ1-5	TRBD1	15	CASRTGQAYNQPQHF	TGTGCCAGCAGGACGGGACAGGCCTACAATCAGCCCCAGCATTTT
TRBV30	NA	TRBJ1-2	NA	14	CAWRPPGANYGYTF	TGTGCCTGGAGACCGCCAGGGGCTAACTATGGCTACACCTTC
TRBV28	NA	TRBJ2-3	TRBD2	16	CASSSPAGPSTDTQYF	TGTGCCAGCAGTTCGCCAGCGGGACCTAGCACAGATACGCAGTATTTT
TRBV28	NA	TRBJ2-3	NA	16	CASSLIPGGTTDTQYF	TGTGCCAGCAGTTTAATTCCGGGGGGCACCACAGATACGCAGTATTTT
TRBV7-2	NA	TRBJ1-2	TRBD1	13	CASSRTGNYGYTF	TGTGCCAGCAGCCGGACAGGAAACTATGGCTACACCTTC
TRBV19	NA	TRBJ2-1	TRBD2	16	CASSVRAGRAYNEQFF	TGTGCCAGTAGTGTCCGAGCGGGGCGAGCCTACAATGAGCAGTTCTTC
TRBV4-3	NA	TRBJ1-4	NA	14	CASSQAGGYEKLFF	TGCGCCAGCAGCCAAGCTGGGGGCTATGAAAAACTGTTTTTT
TRBV28	NA	TRBJ1-1	NA	15	CASSSPTGRGTEAFF	TGTGCCAGCAGTTCTCCGACAGGCAGGGGAACTGAAGCTTTCTTT